The 15 T cell receptor beta chains reported below all come from one sample, sequenced in a study of a mutant IDH1 vaccine in newly diagnosed glioma (dated by TCRdb to about 2021). The time point label, read with the paper, signifies: week 35, safety follow-up. Each vaccine dose, consisting of 300 ug of a 20-mer mutant IDH1 peptide in Montanide, was administered subcutaneously with topical imiquimod. The antigens for these receptors are not known. The library was prepared using the immunoSEQ multiplex PCR assay. The source is immuneACCESS, and TCRdb retained only in-frame sequences with V and J called. Part of the clones is not carried over; for the studies checked, unresolved V genes explain less than half of this, and the remainder is unexplained. This sample gives 30,000 or so clones in total; roughly three quarters of them show up just once. The top ten hold around a tenth of the sample. Sequences were derived from PBMCs, sampled from a glioma patient whose treatment included an IDH1 peptide vaccine. Receptors originate from a woman aged 25 to 39 with glioma. Some clones in this sample may be carry-over from other donors' samples.

The rearrangement uses TRBV19 and TRBJ2-4, with D perhaps given as TRBD1 or TRBD2 (6 bases each). The germline V gene encodes CDR1 LNHDA and CDR2 SQIVND (reference sequence). The CDR3 consists of 14 residues. With 6 bases removed from V and 8 bases from J, the gap between germline ends came to 17 bases. CDR3 loop: CASRGGHWGDIQYF. CDR3 bases: TGTGCCAGTAGGGGGGGACACTGGGGTGACATTCAGTACTTC.

The chain carries TRBV9 and TRBJ2-1, with a possible D match to TRBD2 (6 bases). Germline V gene data show CDR1 as SGDLS and CDR2 as YYNGEE. V lost 3 bases, J lost 4 bases, and 17 bases lay in between. This CDR3 is built from 16 residues. CDR3 region: CASSATSGGAYNEQFF. The CDR3 DNA follows: TGTGCCAGCAGCGCCACGTCGGGCGGGGCTTACAATGAGCAGTTCTTC.

This sequence joins TRBV5-4 and TRBJ2-7, with D uncertain. This CDR3 is built from 15 residues. Germline V lookup: CDR1 SGHNT, CDR2 YYREEE (reference sequence). With 0 bases removed from V and 0 bases from J, the gap between germline ends came to 10 bases. The CDR3 region has the DNA TGTGCCAGCAGCTTGGGAGGTTCCAGCTCCTACGAGCAGTACTTC. Translation gives CASSLGGSSSYEQYF.

This clone ranks as medium-sized. The chain carries TRBV19 and TRBJ1-6; perhaps TRBD1 as D (6 bases). V was shortened by 6 bases and J by 9 bases, with 18 bases between the two germline ends. This CDR3 comprises 15 residues. Germline V lookup: CDR1 LNHDA, CDR2 SQIVND (reference sequence). The CDR3: CASSPTGPPLSPLHF. As DNA, the CDR3 is TGTGCCAGTAGCCCGACAGGACCCCCACTTTCACCCCTCCACTTT.

The CDR3 reads CASSQEAQGISYEQYF. The DNA of the CDR3 is TGTGCCAGCAGCCAAGAAGCCCAGGGAATCTCCTACGAGCAGTACTTC. The chain recombines TRBV4-2 with TRBJ2-7; perhaps TRBD1 as D (5 bases). Trimming pared 0 bases from V and 0 bases from J, leaving 12 bases between. The length of the CDR3 is 16 residues. Germline V lookup: CDR1 LGHNA, CDR2 YNFKEQ.

This sequence joins TRBV6-1 and TRBJ2-7, with D hard to call. This CDR3 has 15 residues. Trimming took 2 bases from V and 0 from J, leaving 11 bases between them. Germline V gene lookup returns CDR1 MNHNS and CDR2 SASEGT. The CDR3 loop reads CASSEWQATSYEQYF. The CDR3 DNA reads TGTGCCAGCAGTGAATGGCAGGCGACCTCCTACGAGCAGTACTTC.

The rearrangement joins TRBV30 to TRBJ2-2; TRBD1 might be the D (8 bases). V was clipped by 8 bases and J by 4 bases, with 17 bases between them. Germline CDR1 reads GTSNPN; CDR2 reads SVGIG (reference sequence). This CDR3 has 14 residues. CDR3 protein: CASSTGGVTGELFF. The DNA for the CDR3 is TGTGCCAGCTCCACAGGGGGGGTCACCGGGGAGCTGTTTTTT.

CDR3 amino acids: CASSEFSENYTF. CDR3 DNA sequence: TGTGCCAGCAGTGAATTTTCAGAAAACTACACCTTC. The V and J genes are TRBV6-1 and TRBJ1-2, with D unresolved. The CDR3 runs 12 residues. Trimming took off 2 bases at V and 10 bases at J, with 11 bases between the two ends. Looked up from germline, CDR1 is MNHNS and CDR2 is SASEGT.

J is TRBJ1-5 and V is TRBV6-1; no definite D call. This CDR3 region has 16 residues. The ends were cut back, 2 bases at V and 3 bases at J, with 14 bases in the middle. Germline values: CDR1 MNHNS, CDR2 SASEGT. Here the CDR3 reads CASSELYIGPNQPQHF. CDR3 nucleotide sequence: TGTGCCAGCAGTGAACTCTACATCGGGCCCAATCAGCCCCAGCATTTT.

The chain couples TRBV5-6 to TRBJ1-5; 9 positions agree with TRBD1. Germline CDR1 and CDR2: SGHDT and YYEEEE. The CDR3 is 17 residues long. With V trimmed by 0 bases and J by 6 bases, 10 bases remained unmatched. This CDR3 reads CASSLGQGDPRVQPQHF. Here the CDR3 DNA reads TGTGCCAGCAGCTTGGGACAGGGGGACCCCCGTGTTCAGCCCCAGCATTTT.

The chain combines TRBV5-1 with TRBJ2-7, with 7 bases that match TRBD2. J was trimmed by 0 bases and V by 4 bases; bases with no gene match: 7. Germline lookup yields CDR1 SGHRS and CDR2 YFSETQ. This CDR3 has 15 residues. The CDR3 region has the DNA TGCGCCAGCAGCCCGCTAGCGGATAGCTCCTACGAGCAGTACTTC. It codes for CASSPLADSSYEQYF.

This rearrangement joins TRBV19 to TRBJ2-6, with D possibly TRBD2 on 5 matching bases. This CDR3 contains 14 residues. Germline CDR1 is LNHDA and CDR2 is SQIVND (reference sequence). The V and J ends lost 8 bases and 0 bases respectively, with 8 bases between them. Here the CDR3 DNA reads TGTGCCAGTTCTGAGGGCTCTGGGGCCAACGTCCTGACTTTC. It yields the protein CASSEGSGANVLTF. Combining the CDR3 with reference TRBV19 and TRBJ2-6 gives the whole variable domain DGGITQSPKYLFRKEGQNVTLSCEQNLNHDAMYWYRQDPGQGLRLIYYSQIVNDFQKGDIAEGYSVSREKKESFPLTVTSAQKNPTAFYLCASSEGSGANVLTFGAGSRLTVL.

The chain links TRBV5-4 to TRBJ1-1, with D possibly TRBD1 on 5 matching bases. Germline V gene lookup returns CDR1 SGHNT and CDR2 YYREEE (reference sequence). V was pared by 5 bases and J by 5 bases, with 13 bases between. The CDR3 runs 13 residues. CDR3 sequence (DNA): TGTGCCAGCAGTATGGGGGGAGGTACTGAAGCTTTCTTT. As protein: CASSMGGGTEAFF.

The V call is TRBV6-5, the J call TRBJ1-1; weak D call: TRBD1 (6 bases). The V gene lost 6 bases and the J gene lost 11 bases, with 19 bases spanning the gap. Germline CDR1 MNHEY, CDR2 SVGAGI. CDR3 length: 13 residues. The CDR3 region has the DNA TGTGCCAGCAGAGGGGACACCTCGAGGGTGGCTTTCTTT. The encoded protein is CASRGDTSRVAFF.

The V and J genes are TRBV30 and TRBJ1-2; D is perhaps TRBD1 (6 bases). The V and J ends lost 4 bases and 3 bases respectively, with 15 bases between them. There are 14 residues in the CDR3. Per germline, CDR1 GTSNPN and CDR2 SVGIG (reference sequence). The CDR3 is CAWTPETGYYGYTF. The CDR3 coding sequence is TGTGCCTGGACCCCGGAGACAGGTTACTATGGCTACACCTTC.